One and the same sample provided the 16 T cell receptor beta chains below, sequenced in a study of blood T cell repertoires in COVID-19. Generated by immunoSEQ multiplex PCR, the TCRdb table keeps only in-frame clones and is missing some. The table has a few hundred thousand clones, approximately 91% seen once. Sequencing input: peripheral blood. The origin of the receptors is a person under 35 with COVID-19, enrolled during active disease.

The chain is built from TRBV5-6 and TRBJ1-2, with a tentative D call TRBD1 (6 bases). The CDR3 totals 15 residues. The V gene lost 2 bases and the J gene lost 2 bases, with 13 bases spanning the gap. Germline assignment: CDR1 SGHDT and CDR2 YYEEEE. DNA of the CDR3: TGTGCCAGCAGCTTAAGTTTTCAGGGGAACTATGGCTACACCTTC. It yields the protein CASSLSFQGNYGYTF.

This clone is a singleton in its sample. The V and J genes are TRBV18 and TRBJ2-5, with TRBD2 matching 7 bases. The CDR3 extends over 15 amino acids. J gave up 0 bases and V 3 bases, and 4 bases lay outside the gene matches. Germline V gives CDR1 KGHSH, CDR2 LQKENI. The CDR3 protein is CASSPLSGNQETQYF. The CDR3 bases are TGTGCCAGCTCACCGTTAAGCGGGAACCAAGAGACCCAGTACTTC.

The genes are TRBV3-1 (or the pseudogene TRBV3-2) and TRBJ2-2; TRBD2 agrees at 13 bases. The CDR3 is 19 amino acids. CDR1 and CDR2 (germline): LGHDT, YNNKEL (reference sequence). The J segment lost 4 bases and the V segment lost 0 bases, leaving 8 bases of the junction unmatched. The CDR3 region has the DNA TGTGCCAGCAGCCAAGATCCAGGACTAGCGGGAGCGGGCACCGGGGAGCTGTTTTTT. Its translation: CASSQDPGLAGAGTGELFF.

The J gene is TRBJ1-5, the V gene TRBV7-2; a weak D match, TRBD1 (6 bases). This CDR3 has 13 residues. Per the germline V gene, CDR1 is SGHTA and CDR2 is FQGNSA. Trimming stripped 5 bases from V and 7 bases from J, with 12 bases between. Written as DNA, the CDR3 is TGTGCCAGCAGCCCACAGGGCGGGCAGCCCCAGCATTTT. This encodes CASSPQGGQPQHF.

Remarks on this clone: The same CDR3 can be traced to other DNA sequences in this sample. The chain couples TRBV5-1 to TRBJ2-5; D is unclear. Looked up from germline, CDR1 is SGHRS and CDR2 is YFSETQ. Trimming shortened V by 0 bases and J by 5 bases, and 8 bases separated the two germline ends. The CDR3 sequence is 13 residues long. The CDR3 bases are TGCGCCAGCAGCTTGGGGGCAGGTGAGACCCAGTACTTC. It specifies CASSLGAGETQYF. Variable domain in full (rest from reference TRBV5-1 and TRBJ2-5): KAGVTQTPRYLIKTRGQQVTLSCSPISGHRSVSWYQQTPGQGLQFLFEYFSETQRNKGNFPGRFSGRQFSNSRSEMNVSTLELGDSALYLCASSLGAGETQYFGPGTRLLVL.

The CDR3 spells CASISTGFELHTQYF. The DNA of the CDR3 is TGTGCCAGCATCTCAACAGGGTTTGAGTTGCATACGCAGTATTTT. J is TRBJ2-3 and V is TRBV7-9; D is perhaps TRBD1 (6 bases). This CDR3 has 15 residues. The germline gives CDR1 SEHNR, CDR2 FQNEAQ (reference sequence). Trimming pared 7 bases from V and 7 bases from J, leaving 21 bases between.

The chain combines TRBV27 with TRBJ2-7, with 12 bases lining up with TRBD2. The CDR3 spans 13 residues. CDR1 and CDR2 from the germline V gene are MNHEY and SMNVEV (reference sequence). Trimming cost V 6 bases and J 5 bases; bases outside gene matches: 2. CDR3 coding DNA: TGTGCCAGCAGCTGGACTAGCGGGAACGAGCAGTACTTC. Encoded protein: CASSWTSGNEQYF.

This clone was detected only once. V gene TRBV12-3 or TRBV12-4 combines with J gene TRBJ2-1, with no clear D. V shed 6 bases and J shed 10 bases, with 13 bases lying between them. The CDR3 is 12 amino acids. This chain's CDR3 is CASSLPQAEQFF. CDR3 sequence (DNA): TGTGCCAGCAGCCTCCCCCAGGCCGAGCAGTTCTTC.

The DNA for the CDR3 is TGTGCCAGCAGTAACATAAATAGCAATCAGCCCCAGCATTTT. This translates into CASSNINSNQPQHF. The J gene is TRBJ1-5, the V gene TRBV6-5; D is ambiguous. Between the trimmed V and J ends, which lost 5 bases and 0 bases, there was a span of 8 bases. CDR1 and CDR2 (germline): MNHEY, SVGAGI. The CDR3 is made up of 14 amino acids.

This clone was counted only a few times. The V gene is TRBV4-1, the J gene TRBJ2-1; the match to TRBD2 covers 15 bases. The CDR3 is 17 residues long. Germline V gene data show CDR1 as MGHRA and CDR2 as YSYEKL. Germline trimming cut 1 base from V and 6 bases from J; bases unmatched to any gene: 4. The CDR3 DNA reads TGCGCCAGCAGCCAAGGCCTGGGACTAGCGGGAGGCAATGAGCAGTTCTTC. Protein product: CASSQGLGLAGGNEQFF.

On this clone: One junction end does not reproduce the germline sequence, and a read error may be involved. The chain uses TRBV2 and TRBJ1-5; 9 nucleotides line up with TRBD1. The germline V gene has CDR1 SNHLY and CDR2 FYNNEI. The CDR3 covers 14 residues. CDR3 amino acids: CASTEQGADQPQHF. The CDR3 region has the DNA TGTGCCAGCACTGAACAGGGGGCCGATCAGCCCCAGCATTTT.

J is TRBJ2-1 and V is TRBV28, with a tentative D call TRBD2 (5 bases). The CDR3 contains 14 residues. With 4 bases removed from V and 7 bases from J, the gap between germline ends came to 14 bases. Germline V CDR1 and CDR2: MDHEN, SYDVKM. CDR3 amino acids: CASSSDYSGNEQFF. The CDR3 DNA is TGTGCCAGCAGTTCCGACTATTCCGGGAATGAGCAGTTCTTC. Drawing the rest from reference TRBV28 and TRBJ2-1, the complete variable domain is DVKVTQSSRYLVKRTGEKVFLECVQDMDHENMFWYRQDPGLGLRLIYFSYDVKMKEKGDIPEGYSVSREKKERFSLILESASTNQTSMYLCASSSDYSGNEQFFGPGTRLTVL.

The chain is built from TRBV6-5 and TRBJ2-5; a possible D gene is TRBD1 (7 bases). The CDR3 contains 14 residues. V was trimmed by 0 bases and J by 5 bases, leaving 10 bases between them. Germline-derived CDR1 and CDR2 are MNHEY and SVGAGI. CDR3 amino acids: CASSYSAGGETQYF. For the CDR3, the DNA is TGTGCCAGCAGTTACTCGGCAGGGGGGGAGACCCAGTACTTC.

The gene calls are TRBV30 and TRBJ2-1; D possibly corresponds to TRBD2 (6 bases). Germline loops: CDR1 GTSNPN, CDR2 SVGIG (reference sequence). Trimming stripped 3 bases from V and 9 bases from J, with 15 bases between. The CDR3 covers 13 residues. The chain's CDR3 is CAWSPRGKAEQFF. CDR3 in DNA: TGTGCCTGGAGCCCCCGGGGGAAGGCTGAGCAGTTCTTC.

J is TRBJ2-2 and V is TRBV14, with a weak D call TRBD1 (5 bases). The CDR3 consists of 16 residues. Germline V gene sequence: CDR1 SGHDN, CDR2 FVKESK. Trimming pared 1 base from V and 2 bases from J, leaving 11 bases between. The DNA for the CDR3 is TGTGCCAGCAGCCAAGGGGCCAGGGTAAACACCGGGGAGCTGTTTTTT. It encodes CASSQGARVNTGELFF.

V is TRBV4-2 and J is TRBJ2-7; 16 bases agree with TRBD2. Losses at the gene ends were 0 bases for V and 5 bases for J; bases not matched to a gene: 7. Germline CDR1 LGHNA, CDR2 YNFKEQ. The CDR3 runs 18 residues. CDR3 sequence reads: CASSQDLGLAGGSHEQYF. CDR3 nucleotides: TGTGCCAGCAGCCAAGATTTGGGACTAGCGGGAGGGTCCCACGAGCAGTACTTC.